A selection of T cell receptor beta chains follows, all from one sample in a study of OX40 agonist ivuxolimab in advanced cancers. The method was immunoSEQ multiplex PCR; TCRdb's version includes in-frame clones alone and lacks a portion of them. The table includes 77,000 or so clones, about 91% detected once. Sample: CD4+ or CD8+ T cells sorted from blood, taken in a trial of the OX40 agonist ivuxolimab. These receptors originate from an adult with an advanced solid tumor such as melanoma, head and neck, liver or kidney cancer. The CDR3 runs from the conserved cysteine through the conserved F or W. The D gene is left open where the match is weak.

v_call	j_call	d_call	cdr3_aa
TRBV7-3	TRBJ1-2	NA	CASSLNGPPDGYTF
TRBV27	TRBJ1-5	NA	CASSYSGRDQPQHF
TRBV28	TRBJ2-1	TRBD1	CASTRGQGVLSYNEQFF
TRBV28	TRBJ2-7	NA	CASSFGLWEQYF
TRBV4-1	TRBJ1-2	NA	CASSPGQGPANYGYTF
TRBV10-3	TRBJ1-1	NA	CAISGQGNTEAFF
TRBV7-2	TRBJ1-1	NA	CASSLSGWNTEAFF
TRBV7-2	TRBJ2-5	NA	CASSGERLEGTQYF
TRBV29-1	TRBJ2-3	TRBD2	CSVETSGRTDTQYF
TRBV7-8	TRBJ1-5	NA	CASSSIYRALGGSQHF
TRBV11-2	TRBJ2-1	NA	CASSLNPYNEQFF
TRBV11-2	TRBJ1-4	NA	CASSLGVGGTEKLFF
TRBV6-1	TRBJ1-1	NA	CASSWDTLNTEAFF
TRBV19	TRBJ2-3	TRBD2	CASSIQAGGTDTQYF
TRBV5-8	TRBJ2-2	NA	CASSLAGLNTGELFF
TRBV19	TRBJ2-2	NA	CASSPYNTGELFF
TRBV28	TRBJ2-7	NA	CASSLDEGQYF
TRBV7-2	TRBJ1-3	NA	CASSRGGGRNTIYF
TRBV4-2	TRBJ2-7	NA	CASSQDESPEQYF
TRBV7-9	TRBJ2-7	TRBD2	CASSSGLAGRTYEQYF
TRBV6-1	TRBJ2-7	NA	CASSPGREQYF
TRBV27	TRBJ2-5	TRBD1	CASSSPGTGRETQYF
TRBV28	TRBJ1-2	TRBD1	CASSLGDRGYGYTF
TRBV7-2	TRBJ2-6	TRBD1	CASSLGSGGSGANVLTF
TRBV7-9	TRBJ2-7	NA	CASSPLFYEQYF
TRBV5-1	TRBJ1-1	NA	CASSLNQNTEAFF
TRBV7-2	TRBJ1-6	NA	CASSSLYRQPLHF
TRBV7-3	TRBJ2-7	NA	CASSSDGFYEQYF
TRBV4-3	TRBJ1-5	NA	CASSQGGGGNQPQHF
TRBV6-5	TRBJ2-7	NA	CASSYGLAASYEQYF
TRBV10-3	TRBJ2-2	NA	CAISTGTGTGELFF
TRBV18	TRBJ2-1	NA	CASHVNNFNEQFF
TRBV6-1	TRBJ2-7	NA	CASRHLYEQYF
TRBV6-5	TRBJ2-7	TRBD1	CASSYSPQGGYEQYF
TRBV5-5	TRBJ2-7	NA	CASSFPGGTYEQYF
TRBV5-1	TRBJ2-3	TRBD2	CASSLDGTSGYTDTQYF
TRBV7-9	TRBJ1-4	TRBD1	CASSTMTGNEKLFF
TRBV5-6	TRBJ2-3	NA	CASSTLQGFATDTQYF
TRBV9	TRBJ2-7	NA	CASSVGGQASSEQYF
TRBV18	TRBJ1-1	NA	CASSPQKNTEAFF
TRBV2	TRBJ1-3	NA	CASKQDVGTGNTIYF
TRBV5-1	TRBJ2-2	TRBD1	CASSSPTGPFTGELFF
TRBV15	TRBJ1-5	NA	CATSREWGARLQPQHF
TRBV29-1	TRBJ2-3	TRBD2	CSVLAGTDTQYF
TRBV6-1	TRBJ1-6	NA	CASSVGNPYNSPLHF
TRBV2	TRBJ2-7	TRBD1	CASRDRGNEQYF
TRBV5-1	TRBJ1-4	NA	CASSLQGGGLEKLFF
TRBV10-3	TRBJ2-3	TRBD1	CAISQTGEGSDTQYF
TRBV2	TRBJ2-7	NA	CASSTGLQYEQYF
TRBV6-1	TRBJ1-2	NA	CASSASGLYGYTF
TRBV5-4	TRBJ1-1	NA	CASGRGHGAFF
TRBV5-6	TRBJ2-1	TRBD1	CASSGDRAPTYNEQFF
TRBV2	TRBJ2-3	NA	CASSEVPGGLTDTQYF
TRBV4-1	TRBJ2-1	NA	CASSQVGVGERFF
TRBV6-1	TRBJ1-3	NA	CASTSTNSGNTIYF